Ten or more counts support the clone carrying this T cell receptor beta chain. Its antigen remains unidentified. TCRdb reanalysed the RT-PCR reads using MiXCR and keeps one entry per CDR3 protein. There are 450,000 to 600,000 distinct CDR3 sequences in the sample; roughly 7.9% occur only once, and around 13% lies in the top ten. This entry belongs to a study of response to subunit inactivated influenza vaccine. General study points: Authors suggested each seasonal flu vaccination may recruit only limited numbers of new T cells.

CDR3 size: 14 residues. Germline V gene data show CDR1 as LGHNA and CDR2 as YSLEER. The ends were cut back, 5 bases at V and 6 bases at J, with 13 bases in the middle. The chain uses TRBV4-3 and TRBJ2-2, with D hard to call. The sequencing here drew on PBMCs from blood, taken roughly 24 months after vaccination. The sequence derives from a man aged 50 to 69 who received an inactivated influenza vaccine. CDR3 sequence: CASSLDSRAGELFF. In DNA form, the CDR3 reads TGCGCCAGCAGCTTAGACTCTAGGGCCGGGGAGCTGTTTTTT.